This T cell receptor (beta chain) was documented in a study of neurological immune-mediated disorders. Study-level results: No expanded-clone CDR3 amino acid sequence recurred across subjects, suggesting private TCR-beta repertoires.

This clonotype has at least ten counts. No antigen is known for it. CDR1 SGHRS and CDR2 YFSETQ come from the germline V gene. The CDR3 runs 14 residues. Trimming took 0 bases from V and 3 from J, leaving 7 bases between them. The sample's time point: longitudinal time-point 3. Where libraries were unsorted, they were derived from 2 million PBMCs stored at -80 degrees C. Synthesis of cDNA was carried out by template-switch 5'RACE. The reaction used 10-nucleotide random UMIs. Each sequencing run yielded over 170 million TCR-beta sequences from 15-18 subjects. TCRdb re-called the 5' RACE reads with MiXCR, one entry per CDR3 protein. The sample holds approximately 58,000 distinct CDR3 sequences, roughly 8.8% seen once.

The sample comprised PBMCs. The chain employs TRBV5-1 and TRBJ1-5; D remains unclear. The sequence was obtained from a woman aged 40 to 50 in good health. CDR3 sequence: CASSLGGYNQPQHF. The CDR3 DNA reads as TGCGCCAGCAGCTTGGGTGGGTACAATCAGCCCCAGCATTTT.